The clone carrying this T cell receptor (beta chain) was observed many times. The antigen remains undetermined. Germline assignment: CDR1 MNHEY and CDR2 SVGAGI. V lost 4 bases to trimming and J lost 3 bases, with 12 bases between them. The CDR3 covers 14 residues. The record originates from a study of T cells in Graves' hyperthyroidism and ophthalmopathy. RNA transcripts provided the source from which TCR beta CDR3 regions were amplified. Carried out on the TCR CDR3, a first-round RT-PCR used the HTBI primer set. A single record per CDR3 protein comes from TCRdb applying MiXCR to the multiplex PCR reads. The sample lists about 350,000 distinct CDR3 sequences, 15% to 20% occurring once. General study findings and limits: Classification by a 13 V-J model distinguished ophthalmopathy from stable hyperthyroidism.

The receptor was derived from a woman aged 40 to 50 with Graves' ophthalmopathy. The chain links TRBV6-5 to TRBJ1-1, with D uncertain. The sample comprised blood. The CDR3 spells CASSLSGTHTEAFF. DNA for the CDR3: TGTGCCAGCAGTTTATCTGGCACTCACACTGAAGCTTTCTTT.